These T cell receptor beta chains were read from a single sample in a study of T cells in tuberculosis. Assay used: immunoSEQ multiplex PCR; TCRdb lists only in-frame clones, some missing. The data show about 28,000 clones, around 91% seen once. Sequenced material: PBMCs. The receptor source for this set is a donor aged 10-29 years with latent tuberculosis or without tuberculosis infection. The CDR3 runs from the conserved cysteine through the conserved F or W. The order of the fields is clone size, CDR3 length, J gene, V gene, D gene, CDR3 protein, CDR3 DNA. A D gene is named only where the DNA matches it firmly. Clone size is stated in some rows and not others, as once, few, many or a class when expanded.

NA,16,TRBJ2-7,TRBV5-1,TRBD1,CASSTLRDRAANEQYF,TGCGCCAGCAGCACCCTCCGGGACAGGGCGGCCAACGAGCAGTACTTC
NA,16,TRBJ2-3,TRBV9,TRBD1,CASSVTGGLGTDTQYF,TGTGCCAGCAGCGTGACAGGGGGCCTGGGCACAGATACGCAGTATTTT
once,15,TRBJ1-4,TRBV9,NA,CASSVARGRGEKLFF,TGTGCCAGCAGCGTTGCAAGGGGTAGGGGTGAAAAACTGTTTTTT
NA,17,TRBJ2-3,TRBV10-2,NA,CASRQEPRGAGPDTQYF,TGCGCCAGCAGACAAGAACCTCGGGGGGCGGGCCCAGATACGCAGTATTTT
NA,10,TRBJ2-5,TRBV7-3,NA,CASRGETQYF,TGTGCCAGCCGGGGAGAGACCCAGTACTTC
once,15,TRBJ1-3,TRBV5-1,TRBD1,CASSPTGTGIDTIYF,TGCGCCAGCAGCCCGACCGGGACAGGGATTGACACCATATATTTT
NA,13,TRBJ2-5,TRBV5-6,NA,CASSSGGMKTQYF,TGTGCCAGCAGCTCTGGGGGGATGAAGACCCAGTACTTC
NA,15,TRBJ1-5,TRBV6-5,TRBD1,CASSSTGGDNQPQHF,TGTGCCAGCAGTTCGACAGGGGGAGATAATCAGCCCCAGCATTTT
NA,14,TRBJ1-1,TRBV2,NA,CASRADRLNTEAFF,TGTGCCAGCAGGGCGGACAGATTGAACACTGAAGCTTTCTTT
once,13,TRBJ1-2,TRBV6-1,NA,CASWQGIDYGYTF,TGTGCCAGCTGGCAGGGGATTGACTATGGCTACACCTTC
once,15,TRBJ2-7,TRBV27,NA,CASSPRRGGSYEQYF,TGTGCCAGCAGCCCTAGAAGGGGGGGATCCTACGAGCAGTACTTC
NA,15,TRBJ2-7,TRBV9,TRBD1,CASSVGWTGAFEQYF,TGTGCCAGCAGCGTAGGCTGGACAGGGGCTTTTGAGCAGTACTTC
NA,14,TRBJ2-1,TRBV5-1,NA,CASSEGSSYNEQFF,TGCGCCAGCAGCGAGGGTAGCTCCTACAATGAGCAGTTCTTC
NA,16,TRBJ1-6,TRBV5-6,TRBD1,CASSLKGASYNSPLHF,TGTGCCAGCAGCTTGAAGGGGGCTTCCTATAATTCACCCCTCCACTTT
NA,16,TRBJ1-4,TRBV11-1,NA,CASSLVAGDPNEKLFF,TGTGCCAGCAGCTTAGTGGCAGGGGATCCGAATGAAAAACTGTTTTTT
NA,13,TRBJ1-5,TRBV7-9,NA,CASSTGGNQPQHF,TGTGCCAGCAGCACGGGGGGGAATCAGCCCCAGCATTTT
once,15,TRBJ2-7,TRBV15,NA,CATSRVAGNSYEQYF,TGTGCCACCAGCAGAGTCGCGGGAAACTCCTACGAGCAGTACTTC
NA,14,TRBJ1-3,TRBV10-3,NA,CAISEGQGRNTIYF,TGTGCCATCAGTGAGGGGCAGGGAAGAAACACCATATATTTT
NA,13,TRBJ1-2,TRBV5-5,TRBD1,CASSRWTGEGYTF,TGTGCCAGCAGCCGATGGACAGGGGAAGGCTACACCTTC
NA,14,TRBJ1-6,TRBV9,NA,CASETWGADSPLHF,TGTGCCAGCGAAACATGGGGCGCAGATTCACCCCTCCACTTT